Listed below are T cell receptor beta chains from one sample, sequenced in a study of blood T cell repertoires in COVID-19. Clones were read by immunoSEQ multiplex PCR, and TCRdb kept only the in-frame ones, dropping some. Here the sample spans 200,000 to 250,000 clones, approximately 83% being singletons. Sequencing input: PBMCs or T cells enriched from blood (not recorded which). The receptors come from a woman in her fifties or sixties who had recovered from COVID-19. The CDR3 runs from the conserved cysteine through the conserved F or W. Each record gives: D gene, clone size, V gene, J gene, CDR3 DNA, CDR3 protein. D genes are given only for firm matches. Only part of the rows carry a size: once, few, many, or a class if the clone is expanded.

D: -; size: -; V: TRBV9; J: TRBJ1-5; DNA: TGTGCCAGCAGCAGAGGCACGGCGCATCAGCCCCAGCATTTT; CDR3: CASSRGTAHQPQHF
D: -; size: few; V: TRBV7-2; J: TRBJ1-3; DNA: TGTGCCAGCAGCTTCGCAGGGGAAGGAAACACCATATATTTT; CDR3: CASSFAGEGNTIYF
D: -; size: -; V: TRBV2; J: TRBJ1-5; DNA: TGTGCCAGCAGTGACGGGTCGGGGGGATCATGGCCCCAGCATTTT; CDR3: CASSDGSGGSWPQHF
D: TRBD1; size: -; V: TRBV10-2; J: TRBJ2-7; DNA: TGCGCCAGCACCATAGCCCAACAGGGGGCATACGAGCAGTACTTC; CDR3: CASTIAQQGAYEQYF
D: -; size: -; V: TRBV4-1; J: TRBJ2-5; DNA: TGCGCCAGCAGCCAAGGGACATTGCGAGAGAAAGAGACCCAGTACTTC; CDR3: CASSQGTLREKETQYF
D: TRBD2; size: -; V: TRBV20-1; J: TRBJ2-1; DNA: TGCAGTGCTAGTGGGTCGGCTAGCGGGAGAGGAGTAGCCTACAATGAGCAGTTCTTC; CDR3: CSASGSASGRGVAYNEQFF
D: -; size: -; V: TRBV7-2; J: TRBJ1-5; DNA: TGTGCCAGCAGCCCATCCAATCAGCCCCAGCATTTT; CDR3: CASSPSNQPQHF
D: TRBD1; size: -; V: TRBV5-6; J: TRBJ1-1; DNA: TGTGCCAGCAGCCAAAAAAGGACAGGCTACTCCGGAGGTGGCACTGAAGCTTTCTTT; CDR3: CASSQKRTGYSGGGTEAFF
D: -; size: -; V: TRBV5-1; J: TRBJ1-5; DNA: TGCGCCAGCAGCCTGGAACCTCAGGGCGATCAGCCCCAGCATTTT; CDR3: CASSLEPQGDQPQHF
D: TRBD1; size: -; V: TRBV4-1; J: TRBJ2-5; DNA: TGCGCCAGCAGCCAAGCGTCGTTGGGACAGGGGGAGACCCAGTACTTC; CDR3: CASSQASLGQGETQYF
D: -; size: -; V: TRBV12-5; J: TRBJ1-4; DNA: TGTGCTAGTGGCCAAATGGTGACTGCAACTAATGAAAAACTGTTTTTT; CDR3: CASGQMVTATNEKLFF
D: -; size: -; V: TRBV6-1; J: TRBJ1-1; DNA: TGTGCCAGCAGTGAACCGTCCACTGAAGCTTTCTTT; CDR3: CASSEPSTEAFF
D: TRBD1; size: -; V: TRBV3-1/TRBV3-2; J: TRBJ1-6; DNA: TGTGCCAGCAGCCAGAAGACAGGGGGCTCGGGTTCACCCCTCCACTTT; CDR3: CASSQKTGGSGSPLHF
D: -; size: -; V: TRBV2; J: TRBJ1-2; DNA: TGTGCCAGCAGTGGGTCAGGCCCGTATGCTGGCTACACCTTC; CDR3: CASSGSGPYAGYTF
D: TRBD2; size: few; V: TRBV9; J: TRBJ2-1; DNA: TGTGCCAGCAGCGCCGACGGGCGGGGGGGCTACAATGAGCAGTTCTTC; CDR3: CASSADGRGGYNEQFF
D: -; size: -; V: TRBV5-8; J: TRBJ1-2; DNA: TGTGCCAGCAGCTTGGGGGCCTTCCAGGGGTATGGCTACACCTTC; CDR3: CASSLGAFQGYGYTF
D: -; size: once; V: TRBV30; J: TRBJ1-6; DNA: TGTGCCTGGAGTGCCGGGGGAGGAAATTCACCCCTCCACTTT; CDR3: CAWSAGGGNSPLHF
D: TRBD1; size: -; V: TRBV2; J: TRBJ1-6; DNA: TGTGCCAGCTCAAGCAGGGGGCTAGGGACCAATTCACCCCTCCACTTT; CDR3: CASSSRGLGTNSPLHF
D: -; size: -; V: TRBV28; J: TRBJ1-6; DNA: TGTGCCAGCAGTTTAGGTCAGAATAATTCACCCCTCCACTTT; CDR3: CASSLGQNNSPLHF
D: TRBD1; size: few; V: TRBV29-1; J: TRBJ2-7; DNA: TGCAGCGTCAACGACAGGGAAAAGCAGTACTTC; CDR3: CSVNDREKQYF
D: -; size: -; V: TRBV10-1; J: TRBJ1-1; DNA: TGCGCCAGCAGCGACGACAGCGGGAACGCTGAAGCTTTCTTT; CDR3: CASSDDSGNAEAFF
D: -; size: -; V: TRBV20-1; J: TRBJ2-1; DNA: TGCAGTGCTCTTGACAATGAGCAGTTCTTC; CDR3: CSALDNEQFF
D: -; size: few; V: TRBV7-2; J: TRBJ1-2; DNA: TGTGCCAGCAGCTTAGTGGGGGGGCGGAACTATGGCTACACCTTC; CDR3: CASSLVGGRNYGYTF
D: -; size: -; V: TRBV7-9; J: TRBJ1-1; DNA: TGTGCCAGCAGCCTGGACAGGAACACTGAAGCTTTCTTT; CDR3: CASSLDRNTEAFF
D: -; size: few; V: TRBV10-3; J: TRBJ1-3; DNA: TGTGCCATCCAGAAGGTGGGGGGTGGAAACACCATATATTTT; CDR3: CAIQKVGGGNTIYF
D: -; size: -; V: TRBV9; J: TRBJ1-1; DNA: TGTGCCAGCAGCGTAGCCAGGGGCACTGAAGCTTTCTTT; CDR3: CASSVARGTEAFF
D: TRBD2; size: -; V: TRBV5-1; J: TRBJ2-1; DNA: TGCGCCAGCAGCTTGGATTTGGGACTAATCGATGAGCAGTTCTTC; CDR3: CASSLDLGLIDEQFF
D: TRBD2; size: -; V: TRBV7-2; J: TRBJ2-1; DNA: TGTGCCAGCAGTCCCACCACGGGGGGGGCAAACAATGAGCAGTTCTTC; CDR3: CASSPTTGGANNEQFF
D: -; size: -; V: TRBV7-9; J: TRBJ2-1; DNA: TGTGCCAGCAGCTTAGTTCTTCGGTGGCGGCACGGGGATGAGCAGTTCTTC; CDR3: CASSLVLRWRHGDEQFF
D: -; size: -; V: TRBV19; J: TRBJ1-2; DNA: TGTGCCAGTAGTGAGCGGAGCCTCTATGGCTACACCTTC; CDR3: CASSERSLYGYTF
D: -; size: -; V: TRBV2; J: TRBJ2-3; DNA: TGTGCCAGCAGGGGGGCTAGCGGTACGCAGTATTTT; CDR3: CASRGASGTQYF
D: TRBD2; size: -; V: TRBV19; J: TRBJ2-5; DNA: TGTGCCAGTAGTATTCGGACAGGGAGCCGACTAGCGGGTGAGACCCAGTACTTC; CDR3: CASSIRTGSRLAGETQYF
D: -; size: once; V: TRBV7-6; J: TRBJ1-3; DNA: TGTGCCAGCAGCTTAGGCGGGGTCGACTCTGGAAACACCATATATTTT; CDR3: CASSLGGVDSGNTIYF
D: TRBD1; size: -; V: TRBV9; J: TRBJ2-7; DNA: TGTGCCAGCAGCGTGGGACAGAGCCCCTACGAGCAGTACTTC; CDR3: CASSVGQSPYEQYF
D: TRBD1; size: few; V: TRBV28; J: TRBJ1-2; DNA: TGTGCCAGCACCTCGGGACAGCGGAGCTATGGCTACACCTTC; CDR3: CASTSGQRSYGYTF
D: TRBD1; size: -; V: TRBV11-3; J: TRBJ2-1; DNA: TGTGCCAGCAGCTTCGAGGGACAGGACTACAATGAGCAGTTCTTC; CDR3: CASSFEGQDYNEQFF
D: TRBD1; size: once; V: TRBV15; J: TRBJ1-5; DNA: TGTGCCACCAGCAGGGAGACAGGGGGCAATCAGCCCCAGCATTTT; CDR3: CATSRETGGNQPQHF
D: TRBD1; size: -; V: TRBV7-6; J: TRBJ1-6; DNA: TGTGCCAGCAGCTTACAGGGGGCTAATTCACCCCTCCACTTT; CDR3: CASSLQGANSPLHF
D: -; size: -; V: TRBV12-5; J: TRBJ1-1; DNA: TGTGCTAGTGGTTTCGAGCCCCGCACTGAAGCTTTCTTT; CDR3: CASGFEPRTEAFF
D: -; size: few; V: TRBV7-2; J: TRBJ1-5; DNA: TGTGCCAGCAGCCTCCGGCTGACAGCCGATAGCAATCAGCCCCAGCATTTT; CDR3: CASSLRLTADSNQPQHF
D: TRBD1; size: -; V: TRBV9; J: TRBJ2-5; DNA: TGTGCCAGCAGCACCGTGACAGGGGGCGGGGAGACCCAGTACTTC; CDR3: CASSTVTGGGETQYF
D: TRBD2; size: -; V: TRBV5-1; J: TRBJ2-5; DNA: TGCGCCAGCCGCCCTAGACTAGCGGGACAAGAGACCCAGTACTTC; CDR3: CASRPRLAGQETQYF
D: TRBD2; size: -; V: TRBV18; J: TRBJ2-3; DNA: TGTGCCAGCTCACCGCCTCGTAGCGGGACAGATACGCAGTATTTT; CDR3: CASSPPRSGTDTQYF
D: -; size: -; V: TRBV25-1; J: TRBJ2-1; DNA: TGTGCCAGCAGTGAATTCCGGGGAGAGGAAACTAAGCAGTTCTTC; CDR3: CASSEFRGEETKQFF
D: -; size: -; V: TRBV3-1/TRBV3-2; J: TRBJ1-5; DNA: TGTGCCAGCAGCCAGAGGTATAGCAATCAGCCCCAGCATTTT; CDR3: CASSQRYSNQPQHF
D: -; size: -; V: TRBV4-2; J: TRBJ1-4; DNA: TGTGCCAGCAGCCAAGGCAACAGGGCCCCGGGAGAAAAACTGTTTTTT; CDR3: CASSQGNRAPGEKLFF
D: TRBD1; size: -; V: TRBV5-1; J: TRBJ1-1; DNA: TGCGCCAGCAGCTCCTCGACAGGGGGCGCCACTGAAGCTTTCTTT; CDR3: CASSSSTGGATEAFF
D: -; size: -; V: TRBV27; J: TRBJ1-4; DNA: TGTGCCAGCAGTTTAAGAAGATGGCGGGGGACTAATGAAAAACTGTTTTTT; CDR3: CASSLRRWRGTNEKLFF